The entry below gives a single T cell receptor (beta chain) sequence along with its context. The record originates from a study of blood T cell repertoires in COVID-19. This table comes from immunoSEQ multiplex PCR, and its TCRdb copy is limited to in-frame clones, with some not included. The data contain about 97,000 clones, 75% to 90% of them singletons. J gave up 5 bases and V 0 bases, and 6 bases lay outside the gene matches. Germline V gene data show CDR1 as MGHRA and CDR2 as YSYEKL. This CDR3 contains 15 residues. Input material: peripheral blood. The rearrangement joins TRBV4-1 to TRBJ2-7; TRBD2 agrees at 8 bases. The TCR was taken from a woman in her sixties or seventies with active or convalescent COVID-19. The CDR3 nucleotides read TGCGCCAGCAGCCAAGATGGAGTAGCGGGGAACGAGCAGTACTTC. Amino acids: CASSQDGVAGNEQYF.